This record looks at one T cell receptor (beta chain) sequence and its context. CDR1 and CDR2 (germline): MNHNY, SVGAGI (reference sequence). V lost 3 bases and J 0 bases, leaving 14 bases between the germline ends. The CDR3 length is 16 residues. This sample is part of a study of long-term antiretroviral therapy in people with HIV. The libraries were made with immunoSEQ v3.0 at survey level. Repertoires were generated with immunoSEQ multiplex PCR, while TCRdb's copy carries only in-frame clones and drops some. The sample comprises tens of thousands of clones, roughly 87% of which are singletons, and 6.5% to 10% rests with the top ten.

The chain uses TRBV6-6 and TRBJ1-2, with D perhaps TRBD1 (5 bases). The source of this sequence is a man between 18 and 29 years old with HIV. The starting material was unsorted PBMCs, obtained 0.2 years before starting antiretroviral therapy. As DNA, the CDR3 is TGTGCCAGCAGTTATATTGGGGGGGGAGCTAACTATGGCTACACCTTC. As protein: CASSYIGGGANYGYTF.